Only a few counts were recorded for the clone carrying this T cell receptor (beta chain). The target antigen is unknown. It was 5'RACE with constant-segment primers that produced the TCR alpha and TCR beta cDNA libraries, which carried sample barcodes and UMIs. TCRdb re-called the 5' RACE reads with MiXCR, one entry per CDR3 protein. The table has 400,000 to 500,000 distinct CDR3 sequences, approximately 20% seen once. These data are taken from a study of T-cell memory formation after mild COVID-19. For the study at large: The two donors had largely donor-specific TCR clusters. Overall study results and limits: Contracting clones from day 15 to 85 showed balanced CD4/CD8; later expanders favored CD4+.

V trimming: 0 bases; J trimming: 0 bases; junction bases outside the gene matches: 8. This CDR3 comprises 16 residues. Germline CDR1 reads DFQATT; CDR2 reads SNEGSKA (reference sequence). The sequence was collected from an adult woman who had mild COVID-19 (a few samples of this study predate the infection). Cell type and time point are not known. Input material: PBMCs or a T cell subset sorted from them (not recorded which). V is TRBV20-1 and J is TRBJ2-7; 7 positions match TRBD2. The CDR3 coding sequence is TGCAGTGCTAGAGATCCGAGCGGGGCCAGCTCCTACGAGCAGTACTTC. It yields the protein CSARDPSGASSYEQYF.